This T cell receptor (beta chain) was obtained from a study of T cell repertoires in cytomegalovirus infection. The V segment lost 4 bases and the J segment 4 bases; nucleotides outside the gene matches: 12. Germline V lookup: CDR1 KGHDR, CDR2 SFDVKD. This CDR3 contains 17 residues. With regard to this clonotype: The antigen remains unidentified.

TCRdb reprocessed the reads via MiXCR and lists one record per CDR3 protein. The sample contains around 200,000 distinct CDR3 sequences, 17% of which appear only once. Study conclusions and caveats: Across the ex vivo response, the dominant clonotypes were HLA-C-restricted CMV-specific TCR beta clonotypes. Using cumulative public TCR beta family frequency, the authors identified those who carried CMV together with the relevant HLA.

Input material: CD8+ T cells from PBMCs. This chain uses TRBV24-1 with TRBJ2-3; TRBD1 agrees at 8 bases. The receptor was derived from a human donor in good health (CMV status not recorded). Some clones in this sample may be carry-over from other donors' samples. CDR3 sequence reads: CATSDKISRTGSDTQYF. Written as DNA, the CDR3 is TGTGCCACCAGTGACAAAATTTCCAGGACAGGGTCAGATACGCAGTATTTT.